This T cell receptor beta chain comes out of a study of cytomegalovirus exposure and HLA in healthy donors. General observations from the study: Later analysis placed DRB1 highest and HLA-C lowest in TCR association rates, which differed by HLA locus.

PCR was performed using 60 Vbeta and 13 Jbeta primers. TCRdb keeps only in-frame clones here, not all; method: immunoSEQ multiplex PCR. Found here are approximately 120,000 clones, about 81% of them singletons; the top ten hold approximately 9.6%. To note about this clone: Its matching antigen is unknown.

The CDR3 is 13 residues long. V dropped 8 bases and J dropped 5 bases, with 13 bases sitting between them. Germline-derived CDR1 and CDR2 are WSHSY and SAAADI. Material: PBMCs. This TCR came from a woman between 50 and 59 years old in good health and CMV-seropositive. The chain links TRBV10-2 to TRBJ2-1; D possibly corresponds to TRBD2 (6 bases). The CDR3 sequence is CASDSSADNEQFF. Here the CDR3 DNA reads TGCGCCAGCGATTCTAGCGCAGACAATGAGCAGTTCTTC.